The entry that follows covers one T cell receptor beta chain sequence. The protocol was immunoSEQ multiplex PCR, while the TCRdb copy is restricted to in-frame clones and leaves out a portion. This table has a few hundred thousand clones, 65% to 90% appearing once. These data belong to a study of blood T cell repertoires in COVID-19. V was pared by 2 bases and J by 6 bases, with 4 bases of the junction left unmatched. CDR3 length: 14 residues. Germline V gene sequence: CDR1 MDHEN, CDR2 SYDVKM. Sequenced input: PBMCs or T cells enriched from blood (not recorded which). The V and J genes are TRBV28 and TRBJ2-7, with 10 bases aligning to TRBD2. The receptor's source is a man in his thirties or forties who had recovered from COVID-19. The CDR3 region is CASSLSGGAREQYF. The CDR3 coding sequence is TGTGCCAGCAGTTTAAGCGGGGGGGCCCGCGAGCAGTACTTC.